What follows is one T cell receptor (beta chain) and its context. The antigen remains unidentified. The protocol was immunoSEQ multiplex PCR, while the TCRdb copy is restricted to in-frame clones and leaves out a portion. The table records around 100,000 clones, less than 95% of them present only once. This entry comes from a study of OX40 agonist ivuxolimab in advanced cancers. At the level of the study: Ivuxolimab, an antibody acting as an agonist of OX40 (CD134), was used to treat patients. Of the patients, three showed partial responses, one with hepatocellular carcinoma and two with cutaneous melanoma.

Unmatched junction bases numbered 6, after V lost 4 bases and J lost 4 bases. The germline gives CDR1 LGHNA, CDR2 YSLEER. The CDR3 sequence is 14 residues long. Study-level findings and limits: Specificity for antigen went undetermined in the expanded peripheral T cells.

This sequence originates from an adult with an advanced solid tumor such as melanoma, head and neck, liver or kidney cancer. The chain uses TRBV4-3 and TRBJ2-7; 8 bases agree with TRBD1. The sequencing here drew on CD4+ or CD8+ T cells sorted from blood, taken in a trial of the OX40 agonist ivuxolimab. The CDR3 DNA reads as TGCGCCAGCAGCCCAGGACAGGGTGGGTACGAGCAGTACTTC. Encoded protein: CASSPGQGGYEQYF.